These T cell receptor beta chains were read from a single sample in a study of T cells in Graves' hyperthyroidism and ophthalmopathy. TCRdb reprocessed the multiplex PCR reads via MiXCR and lists one record per CDR3 protein. Here the sample spans under 350,000 distinct CDR3 sequences, approximately 15% being singletons. The sequencing sample was made of blood. These receptors were collected from a woman aged 55-70 years with Graves' ophthalmopathy. Both conserved end residues are part of each CDR3. The D gene is left open where the match is weak. Expanded clones get a size class; other rows say once, few or many, or leave the size out.

clone size: NA
D gene: TRBD1
V gene: TRBV4-1
J gene: TRBJ2-7
CDR3 DNA: TGCGCCAGCAGCCGCGGGGGACAGGGGTCCTACGAGCAGTACTTC
CDR3 protein: CASSRGGQGSYEQYF

clone size: many
D gene: TRBD1
V gene: TRBV7-2
J gene: TRBJ1-5
CDR3 DNA: TGTGCCAGCAGCTCGACAGGGCCTCAGCCCCAGCATTTT
CDR3 protein: CASSSTGPQPQHF

clone size: many
D gene: TRBD1
V gene: TRBV5-1
J gene: TRBJ2-7
CDR3 DNA: TGCGCCAGCAGCTTCCGGACAGGGGGCGACGAGCAGTACTTC
CDR3 protein: CASSFRTGGDEQYF

clone size: NA
D gene: NA
V gene: TRBV12-3/TRBV12-4
J gene: TRBJ1-5
CDR3 DNA: TGTGCCAGCAGTTTTTGGTTTGGAAGCAATCAGCCCCAGCATTTT
CDR3 protein: CASSFWFGSNQPQHF

clone size: NA
D gene: TRBD1
V gene: TRBV28
J gene: TRBJ2-7
CDR3 DNA: TGTGCCAGCAGTACGCCCGGGACAGGTCCCTACGAGCAGTACTTC
CDR3 protein: CASSTPGTGPYEQYF

clone size: few
D gene: NA
V gene: TRBV29-1
J gene: TRBJ2-7
CDR3 DNA: TGCAGCGTTGCGGTAGGCTCCTACGAGCAGTACTTC
CDR3 protein: CSVAVGSYEQYF

clone size: many
D gene: NA
V gene: TRBV18
J gene: TRBJ1-2
CDR3 DNA: TGTGCCAGCTCACCAGCGTGGAGGTTTGAAGACTATGGCTACACCTTC
CDR3 protein: CASSPAWRFEDYGYTF

clone size: few
D gene: NA
V gene: TRBV7-9
J gene: TRBJ1-1
CDR3 DNA: TGTGCCAGCAGCCTATCGGACAAGAACACTGAAGCTTTCTTT
CDR3 protein: CASSLSDKNTEAFF

clone size: many
D gene: TRBD2
V gene: TRBV5-1
J gene: TRBJ2-2
CDR3 DNA: TGCGCCAGCAGCTTGTCGGGGGGAGTGTACACCGGGGAGCTGTTTTTT
CDR3 protein: CASSLSGGVYTGELFF

clone size: many
D gene: NA
V gene: TRBV6-1
J gene: TRBJ1-5
CDR3 DNA: TGTGCCAGCAGTCCTACAGGATATTATGATCAGCCCCAGCATTTT
CDR3 protein: CASSPTGYYDQPQHF

clone size: NA
D gene: NA
V gene: TRBV4-1
J gene: TRBJ1-3
CDR3 DNA: TGCGCCAGCAGCCGGGAAGAAAGGAAAAACACCATATATTTT
CDR3 protein: CASSREERKNTIYF

clone size: many
D gene: NA
V gene: TRBV20-1
J gene: TRBJ1-5
CDR3 DNA: TGCAGTGCTAGGTATCGGACGGCTAATCAGCCCCAGCATTTT
CDR3 protein: CSARYRTANQPQHF

clone size: NA
D gene: NA
V gene: TRBV6-1
J gene: TRBJ1-5
CDR3 DNA: TGTGCCAGCAGTCTCCAGGCGATCAATAGCAATCAGCCCCAGCATTTT
CDR3 protein: CASSLQAINSNQPQHF

clone size: many
D gene: NA
V gene: TRBV3-1
J gene: TRBJ1-2
CDR3 DNA: TGTGCCAGCAGTCCCACCCTGAACAGGGTAGACTATGGCTACACCTTC
CDR3 protein: CASSPTLNRVDYGYTF

clone size: NA
D gene: TRBD1
V gene: TRBV7-9
J gene: TRBJ2-2
CDR3 DNA: TGTGCCAGCAGCAACCCCCGGACAGGGGGTGACACCGGGGAGCTGTTTTTT
CDR3 protein: CASSNPRTGGDTGELFF

clone size: many
D gene: NA
V gene: TRBV5-1
J gene: TRBJ2-1
CDR3 DNA: TGCGCCAGCAGCTTGATACAGGACGGTTCCAATGAGCAGTTCTTC
CDR3 protein: CASSLIQDGSNEQFF

clone size: many
D gene: NA
V gene: TRBV7-2
J gene: TRBJ2-7
CDR3 DNA: TGTGCCAGCAGCTTGTCAAGGGCAAGCTACGAGCAGTACTTC
CDR3 protein: CASSLSRASYEQYF

clone size: many
D gene: NA
V gene: TRBV7-9
J gene: TRBJ2-7
CDR3 DNA: TGTGCCAGCAGTCCAAGATGGGGGAAGGGCTACGAGCAGTACTTC
CDR3 protein: CASSPRWGKGYEQYF

clone size: many
D gene: NA
V gene: TRBV20-1
J gene: TRBJ1-5
CDR3 DNA: TGCAGTGCTCGGGGTAGCAATCAGCCCCAGCATTTT
CDR3 protein: CSARGSNQPQHF

clone size: many
D gene: NA
V gene: TRBV11-2
J gene: TRBJ2-7
CDR3 DNA: TGTGCCAGCAGTTCACTACCTAATGAGTTCTACGAGCAGTACTTC
CDR3 protein: CASSSLPNEFYEQYF

clone size: many
D gene: TRBD1
V gene: TRBV6-1
J gene: TRBJ1-1
CDR3 DNA: TGTGCCAGCTTCCTAGGACAGGGAAGCACTGAAGCTTTCTTT
CDR3 protein: CASFLGQGSTEAFF

clone size: once
D gene: NA
V gene: TRBV6-2/TRBV6-3
J gene: TRBJ2-7
CDR3 DNA: TGTGCCAGCAGTGCGGCAGGGAGCTCCTACGAGCAGTACTTC
CDR3 protein: CASSAAGSSYEQYF

clone size: many
D gene: NA
V gene: TRBV27
J gene: TRBJ1-1
CDR3 DNA: TGTGCCAGCACCACCTGGGGCACTGAAGCTTTCTTT
CDR3 protein: CASTTWGTEAFF

clone size: few
D gene: NA
V gene: TRBV6-5
J gene: TRBJ2-1
CDR3 DNA: TGTGCCAGCAGTTACGTGGCAGGGGGGTACAATGAGCAGTTCTTC
CDR3 protein: CASSYVAGGYNEQFF

clone size: many
D gene: NA
V gene: TRBV7-9
J gene: TRBJ1-2
CDR3 DNA: TGTGCCAGCAGCTTAGGGGTTATAGGTGGCTACACCTTC
CDR3 protein: CASSLGVIGGYTF

clone size: many
D gene: NA
V gene: TRBV4-3
J gene: TRBJ2-5
CDR3 DNA: TGCGCCAGCAGCCTACGGTTCCAAGAGACCCAGTACTTC
CDR3 protein: CASSLRFQETQYF

clone size: many
D gene: NA
V gene: TRBV6-2/TRBV6-3
J gene: TRBJ2-6
CDR3 DNA: TGTGCCAGCAGTGTCAGGGGTGGTGGGGCCAACGTCCTGACTTTC
CDR3 protein: CASSVRGGGANVLTF

clone size: NA
D gene: TRBD2
V gene: TRBV20-1
J gene: TRBJ2-7
CDR3 DNA: TGCAGTGCTAGAGGGAGTTTAGCGGGAGTGTACGAGCAGTACTTC
CDR3 protein: CSARGSLAGVYEQYF

clone size: few
D gene: NA
V gene: TRBV13
J gene: TRBJ2-7
CDR3 DNA: TGTGCCAGCAGCTGGGTAGACGGCGAGCAGTACTTC
CDR3 protein: CASSWVDGEQYF

clone size: many
D gene: TRBD1
V gene: TRBV13
J gene: TRBJ2-7
CDR3 DNA: TGTGCCAGCAGATTCTCGGGACAGGGGATCGACGAGCAGTACTTC
CDR3 protein: CASRFSGQGIDEQYF

clone size: many
D gene: NA
V gene: TRBV7-9
J gene: TRBJ2-7
CDR3 DNA: TGTGCCAGCAGCCTTAGAGTAGGGGTGCACGAGCAGTACTTC
CDR3 protein: CASSLRVGVHEQYF

clone size: NA
D gene: NA
V gene: TRBV5-1
J gene: TRBJ2-3
CDR3 DNA: TGCGCCAGCAGCCGGGGGTGGGGCAGCACAGATACGCAGTATTTT
CDR3 protein: CASSRGWGSTDTQYF

clone size: NA
D gene: NA
V gene: TRBV9
J gene: TRBJ2-1
CDR3 DNA: TGTGCCAGCAGCGTAGTAGACTTCTACAATGAGCAGTTCTTC
CDR3 protein: CASSVVDFYNEQFF

clone size: many
D gene: TRBD1
V gene: TRBV7-9
J gene: TRBJ1-1
CDR3 DNA: TGTGCCAGCAGCTCTAGACAGGGCGGCACTGAAGCTTTCTTT
CDR3 protein: CASSSRQGGTEAFF

clone size: NA
D gene: NA
V gene: TRBV5-1
J gene: TRBJ2-5
CDR3 DNA: TGCGCCAGCAGCTTGGAGGGACTTGATCAAGAGACCCAGTACTTC
CDR3 protein: CASSLEGLDQETQYF

clone size: NA
D gene: NA
V gene: TRBV25-1
J gene: TRBJ2-7
CDR3 DNA: TGTGCCAGCAGTAACGGAAACGATGCGCAGTACTTC
CDR3 protein: CASSNGNDAQYF

clone size: many
D gene: NA
V gene: TRBV27
J gene: TRBJ2-3
CDR3 DNA: TGTGCCAGCAGTTCGGGGACACGCTTGGCAGATACGCAGTATTTT
CDR3 protein: CASSSGTRLADTQYF

clone size: few
D gene: NA
V gene: TRBV6-1
J gene: TRBJ2-2
CDR3 DNA: TGTGCCAGCAGTACGACCCCGTCTCAGCTCGGCGCCGGGGAGCTGTTTTTT
CDR3 protein: CASSTTPSQLGAGELFF

clone size: many
D gene: TRBD2
V gene: TRBV4-2
J gene: TRBJ2-7
CDR3 DNA: TGTGCCAGCAGCCATGAGACTAGCGGGGGAGGCGAGCAGTACTTC
CDR3 protein: CASSHETSGGGEQYF

clone size: many
D gene: NA
V gene: TRBV30
J gene: TRBJ1-1
CDR3 DNA: TGTGCCTGGACCCCTGGACGGACAGAAGCTTTCTTT
CDR3 protein: CAWTPGRTEAFF

clone size: NA
D gene: NA
V gene: TRBV10-1
J gene: TRBJ2-1
CDR3 DNA: TGCGCCAGCAGTGATGACGGGGGAAACTACAATGAGCAGTTCTTC
CDR3 protein: CASSDDGGNYNEQFF

clone size: NA
D gene: TRBD1
V gene: TRBV27
J gene: TRBJ2-2
CDR3 DNA: TGTGCCAGCAGATCGGGACAGGGAATCTCCGGGGAGCTGTTTTTT
CDR3 protein: CASRSGQGISGELFF

clone size: medium-sized
D gene: NA
V gene: TRBV7-2
J gene: TRBJ1-2
CDR3 DNA: TGTGCCAGCAGCTTAGCAGCATCACTACAGCGAATTTATGGCTACACCTTC
CDR3 protein: CASSLAASLQRIYGYTF

clone size: many
D gene: NA
V gene: TRBV7-2
J gene: TRBJ2-5
CDR3 DNA: TGTGCCAGCAGCCCCCGGGGAGAGACCCAGTACTTC
CDR3 protein: CASSPRGETQYF

clone size: once
D gene: TRBD1
V gene: TRBV6-2/TRBV6-3
J gene: TRBJ2-7
CDR3 DNA: TGTGCCAGTGGGACAGGATACTACGAGCAGTACTTC
CDR3 protein: CASGTGYYEQYF

clone size: medium-sized
D gene: TRBD2
V gene: TRBV20-1
J gene: TRBJ2-7
CDR3 DNA: TGCAGTGCCATGACTAGCGGGAATTCCTACGAGCAGTACTTC
CDR3 protein: CSAMTSGNSYEQYF

clone size: few
D gene: NA
V gene: TRBV5-1
J gene: TRBJ2-5
CDR3 DNA: TGCGCCAGCAGCTTGGGGGAGATGACGGGGACCCAGTACTTC
CDR3 protein: CASSLGEMTGTQYF

clone size: NA
D gene: NA
V gene: TRBV6-2/TRBV6-3
J gene: TRBJ2-1
CDR3 DNA: TGTGCCAGCAGTTACTCGAGCGCACAGGCTCGGGTGCAGTTCTTC
CDR3 protein: CASSYSSAQARVQFF

clone size: NA
D gene: TRBD1
V gene: TRBV25-1
J gene: TRBJ2-2
CDR3 DNA: TGTGCCAGCAGTTCCACAGGGGGAACGGCCACCGGGGAGCTGTTTTTT
CDR3 protein: CASSSTGGTATGELFF

clone size: NA
D gene: NA
V gene: TRBV9
J gene: TRBJ1-4
CDR3 DNA: TGTGCCAGCAGCGTATTCCCCTCGGGGGGCCAACTGTTTTTT
CDR3 protein: CASSVFPSGGQLFF

clone size: many
D gene: TRBD1
V gene: TRBV18
J gene: TRBJ1-2
CDR3 DNA: TGTGCCAGCTCACCGTCTCGGACAGGAATTAACTATGGCTACACCTTC
CDR3 protein: CASSPSRTGINYGYTF

clone size: NA
D gene: NA
V gene: TRBV27
J gene: TRBJ1-5
CDR3 DNA: TGTGCCAGCAGTTCAACTATAGCTCAGCCCCAGCATTTT
CDR3 protein: CASSSTIAQPQHF

clone size: many
D gene: NA
V gene: TRBV6-1
J gene: TRBJ1-2
CDR3 DNA: TGTGCCAGCAGAACAGGGCTCCTTGGCTATGGCTACACCTTC
CDR3 protein: CASRTGLLGYGYTF

clone size: many
D gene: NA
V gene: TRBV7-2
J gene: TRBJ1-1
CDR3 DNA: TGTGCCAGCAGCTCCCGTTTGGACACTGAAGCTTTCTTT
CDR3 protein: CASSSRLDTEAFF

clone size: many
D gene: TRBD1
V gene: TRBV29-1
J gene: TRBJ2-7
CDR3 DNA: TGCAGCATCCGGGGAAGGGGGCGAAACGAGCAGTACTTC
CDR3 protein: CSIRGRGRNEQYF

clone size: many
D gene: TRBD1
V gene: TRBV3-1
J gene: TRBJ1-2
CDR3 DNA: TGTGCCAGCCAGGGGGCTCGGGGCTACACCTTC
CDR3 protein: CASQGARGYTF

clone size: NA
D gene: NA
V gene: TRBV19
J gene: TRBJ2-1
CDR3 DNA: TGTGCCAGTAGGGACGCCTGGGATGAGCAGTTCTTC
CDR3 protein: CASRDAWDEQFF

clone size: NA
D gene: TRBD1
V gene: TRBV6-2/TRBV6-3
J gene: TRBJ1-6
CDR3 DNA: TGTGCCATCGGGGGGACAGACAGATCGGCCCTCCACTTT
CDR3 protein: CAIGGTDRSALHF

clone size: few
D gene: NA
V gene: TRBV5-1
J gene: TRBJ2-7
CDR3 DNA: TGCGCCAGCAGCTTCAGGACCGGGACGTCCGAGCAGTACTTC
CDR3 protein: CASSFRTGTSEQYF